The next 18 T cell receptor beta chains were all read from a single sample in a study of blood T cells in healthy people across ages. A second about 6 to 12 cycle PCR used barcoded and J-beta primers. TCRdb processed the 5' RACE reads anew with MiXCR; each CDR3 protein has one entry. Of about 1.4 million distinct CDR3 sequences in the sample, approximately 60% were seen once. The sample was blood. The receptors originated from a man aged 18 to 35 in good health.

The chain combines TRBV20-1 with TRBJ2-7, with 8 bases that match TRBD1. The CDR3 consists of 15 residues. V trimming: 5 bases; J trimming: 3 bases; junction bases outside the gene matches: 12. Germline-derived CDR1 and CDR2 are DFQATT and SNEGSKA (reference sequence). In DNA form, the CDR3 reads TGCAGTGCTTTACCTGGACAGGGACCCGACTACGAGCAGTACTTC. Its translation: CSALPGQGPDYEQYF.

This clonotype was seen a few times. Written as DNA, the CDR3 is TGTGCCAGCAGCTTAGTTGGGCTAGCGGGAGATATGAATGAGCAGTTCTTC. As protein: CASSLVGLAGDMNEQFF. This sequence joins TRBV11-2 and TRBJ2-1; 10 nucleotides line up with TRBD2. The CDR3 sequence is 17 residues long. CDR1 and CDR2 (germline): SGHAT, FQNNGV. V lost 1 base to trimming and J lost 7 bases; unmatched junction nucleotides: 10.

The chain has TRBV9 and TRBJ2-3; 8 bases are a match to TRBD2. The CDR3 sequence is 18 residues long. Germline lookup yields CDR1 SGDLS and CDR2 YYNGEE. Trimming removed 4 bases from V and 7 bases from J; junction bases left unmatched: 20. The CDR3 spells CASSPVPYGGGSHHTQYF. Written as DNA, the CDR3 is TGTGCCAGCAGCCCTGTACCCTATGGCGGGGGGTCACATCATACGCAGTATTTT. Variable domain in full (rest from reference TRBV9 and TRBJ2-3): DSGVTQTPKHLITATGQRVTLRCSPRSGDLSVYWYQQSLDQGLQFLIQYYNGEERAKGNILERFSAQQFPDLHSELNLSSLELGDSALYFCASSPVPYGGGSHHTQYFGPGTRLTVL.

The chain recombines TRBV5-4 with TRBJ2-3, with 8 bases aligning to TRBD2. CDR3 size: 16 residues. The V gene's germline CDR1 is SGHNT and CDR2 YYREEE (reference sequence). J was trimmed by 4 bases and V by 0 bases; bases with no gene match: 7. The CDR3 sequence is CASSLEAGRAPDTQYF. CDR3 DNA sequence: TGTGCCAGCAGCTTGGAAGCCGGGAGGGCCCCAGATACGCAGTATTTT.

The J gene is TRBJ2-5, the V gene TRBV20-1; 10 bases match TRBD2. The J call may be faulty, since TRBJ2-7 better matches the DNA end. CDR1 is DFQATT and CDR2 is SNEGSKA in the germline V gene (reference sequence). The CDR3 covers 15 residues. The CDR3 sequence is CSVRAPSGSLDEQYF. The CDR3 bases are TGCAGTGTTAGGGCTCCTAGCGGGAGTCTCGACGAGCAGTACTTC.

As for this clonotype: One end of the junction fails to match germline, which may point to a read error. J is TRBJ1-6 and V is TRBV27; TRBD1 aligns across 8 bases. Germline assignment: CDR1 MNHEY and CDR2 SMNVEV (reference sequence). There are 16 residues in the CDR3. CDR3 in DNA: TGTGCCAACAGTCCCGGGACAGGTTTTGGTAATTCACCCCTCCACTTT. Its protein is CANSPGTGFGNSPLHF.

This clonotype was seen a few times. This chain joins TRBV5-1 and TRBJ1-1; D possibly corresponds to TRBD1 (5 bases). CDR1 and CDR2 (germline): SGHRS, YFSETQ. This CDR3 is built from 15 residues. Deletions cut 3 bases from V and 3 bases from J, with 15 bases between. DNA of the CDR3: TGCGCCAGCAGCTGGCGGCGGGCGGGGGACACTGAAGCTTTCTTT. Its translation is CASSWRRAGDTEAFF.

The CDR3 loop is CSVAASVSYEQYF. The DNA of the CDR3 is TGCAGCGTTGCCGCCAGCGTCTCCTACGAGCAGTACTTC. V gene TRBV29-1 combines with J gene TRBJ2-7; D gene unclear. The CDR3 runs 13 residues. Germline V gives CDR1 SQVTM, CDR2 ANQGSEA. V lost 4 bases and J lost 0, with 10 bases in between.

V usage is TRBV5-1 and J usage is TRBJ2-1; 7 nucleotides line up with TRBD1. The CDR3 contains 16 residues. J gave up 4 bases and V 2 bases, and 9 bases lay outside the gene matches. CDR1 and CDR2 (germline): SGHRS, YFSETQ. The CDR3 DNA is TGCGCCAGCAGCTTTCTCGGTACAGGGGAGTACAATGAGCAGTTCTTC. This sequence encodes CASSFLGTGEYNEQFF.

The table lists this clonotype with a few counts. The CDR3 sequence is CSAGLGWQNTEAFF. In DNA, the CDR3 is TGCAGTGCGGGCTTAGGCTGGCAGAACACTGAAGCTTTCTTT. The chain carries TRBV20-1 and TRBJ1-1; D is uncertain. V lost 6 bases and J lost 1, with 15 bases in between. The CDR3 is 14 amino acids. Germline V lookup: CDR1 DFQATT, CDR2 SNEGSKA (reference sequence).

This clonotype was observed a handful of times. This chain connects TRBV29-1 to TRBJ2-7, with D perhaps matching TRBD2 (5 bases). Trimming left V 4 bases short and J 6 bases short, with 25 bases between. This CDR3 is built from 16 residues. Germline V gives CDR1 SQVTM, CDR2 ANQGSEA. CDR3 sequence: CSVVLVGSEVLGEQYF. In DNA, the CDR3 is TGCAGCGTTGTACTAGTAGGTTCTGAAGTTCTGGGCGAGCAGTACTTC.

The V call is TRBV29-1, the J call TRBJ2-7, with D hard to call. There are 14 residues in the CDR3. Trimming took off 4 bases at V and 6 bases at J, with 19 bases between the two ends. Per the germline V gene, CDR1 is SQVTM and CDR2 is ANQGSEA. CDR3 in DNA: TGCAGCGTTGTGCCCGGGTCAGACCTCGCCGAGCAGTACTTC. Protein product: CSVVPGSDLAEQYF.

The V gene is TRBV25-1, the J gene TRBJ1-2; D uncertain. The CDR3 has 12 residues. Germline CDR1 MGHDK, CDR2 SYGVNS. Between the trimmed V and J ends, which lost 8 bases and 1 base, there was a span of 8 bases. CDR3 bases: TGTGCCAGCTATGGGGATAACTATGGCTACACCTTC. This gives the protein CASYGDNYGYTF.

The chain carries TRBV20-1 and TRBJ2-7; D call uncertain. CDR1 DFQATT and CDR2 SNEGSKA come from the germline V gene (reference sequence). V gave up 3 bases and J gave up 0 bases, with 9 bases separating them. The CDR3 sequence is 13 residues long. The CDR3 DNA follows: TGCAGTGCTAGCCCCACCAGCTCCTACGAGCAGTACTTC. Protein product: CSASPTSSYEQYF.

The gene calls are TRBV4-1 and TRBJ2-1; possibly TRBD2 for D (6 bases). Trimming took 0 bases from V and 6 from J, leaving 12 bases between them. The CDR3 has 15 amino acids. CDR1 is MGHRA, CDR2 YSYEKL, per germline. In nucleotides, the CDR3 is TGCGCCAGCAGCCAAGAGCGGGGTCCTCTCAATGAGCAGTTCTTC. It is translated as CASSQERGPLNEQFF.

The chain links TRBV4-1 to TRBJ2-7; 12 positions match TRBD2. Germline V CDR1 and CDR2: MGHRA, YSYEKL. This CDR3 comprises 15 residues. V shed 0 bases and J 6 bases; nucleotides not matched to a gene: 3. CDR3 DNA: TGCGCCAGCAGCCAAGATCTAGCGGGAGGGCGCGAGCAGTACTTC. Amino acids: CASSQDLAGGREQYF.

This chain's CDR3 is CASRGLAIYTDTQYF. The CDR3 region has the DNA TGTGCCAGCAGAGGACTAGCGATATACACAGATACGCAGTATTTT. The genes are TRBV6-2 or TRBV6-3 and TRBJ2-3; 9 bases are shared with TRBD2. Losses at the gene ends were 6 bases for V and 2 bases for J; bases not matched to a gene: 6. CDR3 size: 15 residues. From germline, CDR1 is MNHEY and CDR2 SVGEGT.

This chain connects TRBV27 to TRBJ2-1; D might be TRBD2 (5 bases). CDR3 length equals 16 residues. Per the germline V gene, CDR1 is MNHEY and CDR2 is SMNVEV (reference sequence). Deletions cut 0 bases from V and 7 bases from J, with 16 bases between. Written as DNA, the CDR3 is TGTGCCAGCAGTTTATCCCCATCCTTTTCGGGGAATGAGCAGTTCTTC. It codes for CASSLSPSFSGNEQFF.